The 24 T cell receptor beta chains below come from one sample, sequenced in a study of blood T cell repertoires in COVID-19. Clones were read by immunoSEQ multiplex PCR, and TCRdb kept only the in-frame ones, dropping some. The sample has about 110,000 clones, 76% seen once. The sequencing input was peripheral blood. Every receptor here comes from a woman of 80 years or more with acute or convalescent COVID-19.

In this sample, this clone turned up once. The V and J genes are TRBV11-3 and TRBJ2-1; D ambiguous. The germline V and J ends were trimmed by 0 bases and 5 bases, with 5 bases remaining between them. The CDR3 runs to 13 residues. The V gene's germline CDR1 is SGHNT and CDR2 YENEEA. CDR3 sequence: CASSLDLDNEQFF. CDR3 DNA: TGTGCCAGCAGCTTAGACCTCGACAATGAGCAGTTCTTC.

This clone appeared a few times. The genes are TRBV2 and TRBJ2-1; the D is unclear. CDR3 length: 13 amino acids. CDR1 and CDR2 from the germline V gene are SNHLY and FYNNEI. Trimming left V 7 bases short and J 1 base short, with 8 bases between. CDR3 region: CASILGSYNEQFF. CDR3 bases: TGTGCCAGCATCCTAGGATCCTACAATGAGCAGTTCTTC.

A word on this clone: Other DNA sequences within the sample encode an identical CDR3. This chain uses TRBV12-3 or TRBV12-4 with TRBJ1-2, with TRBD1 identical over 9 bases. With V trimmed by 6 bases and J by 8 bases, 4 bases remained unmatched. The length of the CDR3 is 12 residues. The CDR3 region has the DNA TGTGCCAGCAGCCCCGGACAGGGGGGCTACACCTTC. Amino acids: CASSPGQGGYTF.

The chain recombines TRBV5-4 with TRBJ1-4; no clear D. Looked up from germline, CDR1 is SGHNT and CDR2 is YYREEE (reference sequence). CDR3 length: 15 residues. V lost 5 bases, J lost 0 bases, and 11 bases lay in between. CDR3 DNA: TGTGCCAGCAGACCCGACGGGACAACTAATGAAAAACTGTTTTTT. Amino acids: CASRPDGTTNEKLFF.

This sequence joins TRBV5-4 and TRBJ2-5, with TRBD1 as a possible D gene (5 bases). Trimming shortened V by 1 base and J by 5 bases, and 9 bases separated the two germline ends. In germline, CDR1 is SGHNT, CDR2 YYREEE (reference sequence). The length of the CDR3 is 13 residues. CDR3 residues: CASSLQGVETQYF. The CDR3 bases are TGTGCCAGCAGCTTGCAGGGTGTCGAGACCCAGTACTTC.

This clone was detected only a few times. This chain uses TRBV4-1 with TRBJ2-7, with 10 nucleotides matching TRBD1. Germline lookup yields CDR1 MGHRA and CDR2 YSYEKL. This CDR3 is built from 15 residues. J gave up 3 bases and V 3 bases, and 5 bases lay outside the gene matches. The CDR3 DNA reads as TGCGCCAGCAGCCAGCAGGGACAGGGGCGCTACGAGCAGTACTTC. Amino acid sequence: CASSQQGQGRYEQYF.

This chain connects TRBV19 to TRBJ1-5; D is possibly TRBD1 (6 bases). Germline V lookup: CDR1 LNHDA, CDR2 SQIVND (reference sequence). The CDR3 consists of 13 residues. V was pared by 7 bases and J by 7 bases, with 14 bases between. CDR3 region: CASIGTSSQPQHF. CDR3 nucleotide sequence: TGTGCCAGTATCGGGACAAGTTCACAGCCCCAGCATTTT.

The CDR3: CASRPQGQQNQPQHF. The CDR3 nucleotides read TGTGCCAGCAGACCTCAGGGACAGCAAAATCAGCCCCAGCATTTT. This chain uses TRBV28 with TRBJ1-5, with 7 bases lining up with TRBD1. The V and J ends lost 6 bases and 4 bases, in that order; junction bases with no gene match: 9. Germline CDR1 is MDHEN and CDR2 is SYDVKM. The CDR3 length is 15 residues.

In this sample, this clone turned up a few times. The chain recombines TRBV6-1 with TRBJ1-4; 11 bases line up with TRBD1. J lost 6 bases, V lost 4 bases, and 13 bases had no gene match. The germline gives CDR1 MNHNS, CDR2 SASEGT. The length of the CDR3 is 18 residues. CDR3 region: CASSVGTGGSILYEKLFF. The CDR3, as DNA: TGTGCCAGCAGTGTCGGGACAGGGGGGTCCATACTGTATGAAAAACTGTTTTTT.

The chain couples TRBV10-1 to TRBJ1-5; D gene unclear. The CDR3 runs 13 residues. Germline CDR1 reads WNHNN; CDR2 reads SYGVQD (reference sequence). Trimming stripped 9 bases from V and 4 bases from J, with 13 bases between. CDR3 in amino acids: CASQGDSNQPQHF. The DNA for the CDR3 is TGCGCCAGTCAAGGAGACTCGAATCAGCCCCAGCATTTT.

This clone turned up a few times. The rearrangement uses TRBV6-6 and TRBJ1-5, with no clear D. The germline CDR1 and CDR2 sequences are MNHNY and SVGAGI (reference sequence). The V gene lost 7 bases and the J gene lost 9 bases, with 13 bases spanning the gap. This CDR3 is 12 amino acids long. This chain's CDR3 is CASNSPPAPQHF. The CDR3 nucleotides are TGTGCCAGCAACTCACCCCCCGCGCCCCAGCATTTT.

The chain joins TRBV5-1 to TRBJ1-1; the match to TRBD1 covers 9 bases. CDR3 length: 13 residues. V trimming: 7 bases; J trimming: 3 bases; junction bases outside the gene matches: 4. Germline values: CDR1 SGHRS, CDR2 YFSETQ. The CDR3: CASHRGPDTEAFF. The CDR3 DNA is TGCGCCAGCCACAGGGGGCCGGACACTGAAGCTTTCTTT.

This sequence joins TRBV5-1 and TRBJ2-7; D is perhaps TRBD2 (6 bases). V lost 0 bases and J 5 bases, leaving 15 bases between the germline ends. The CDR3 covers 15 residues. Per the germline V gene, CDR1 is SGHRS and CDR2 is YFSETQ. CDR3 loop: CASSLVAGRTDEQYF. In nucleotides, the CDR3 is TGCGCCAGCAGCTTGGTGGCAGGGAGGACCGACGAGCAGTACTTC.

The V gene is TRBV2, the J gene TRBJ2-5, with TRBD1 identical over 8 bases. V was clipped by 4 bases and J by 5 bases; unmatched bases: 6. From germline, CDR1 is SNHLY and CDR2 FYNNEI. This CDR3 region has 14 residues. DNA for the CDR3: TGTGCCAGCAGTGCGCAGGGGGCAGGCGAGACCCAGTACTTC. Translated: CASSAQGAGETQYF. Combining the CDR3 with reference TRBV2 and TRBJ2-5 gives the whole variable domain EPEVTQTPSHQVTQMGQEVILRCVPISNHLYFYWYRQILGQKVEFLVSFYNNEISEKSEIFDDQFSVERPDGSNFTLKIRSTKLEDSAMYFCASSAQGAGETQYFGPGTRLLVL.

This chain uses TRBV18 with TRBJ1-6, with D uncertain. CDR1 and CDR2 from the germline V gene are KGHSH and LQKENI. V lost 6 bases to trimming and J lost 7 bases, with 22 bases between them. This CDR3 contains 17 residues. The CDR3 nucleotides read TGTGCCAGCTCGCAAACCCGAGGAGGTATGCGGAATTCACCCCTCCACTTT. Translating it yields CASSQTRGGMRNSPLHF. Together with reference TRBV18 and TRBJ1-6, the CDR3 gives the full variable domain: NAGVMQNPRHLVRRRGQEARLRCSPMKGHSHVYWYRQLPEEGLKFMVYLQKENIIDESGMPKERFSAEFPKEGPSILRIQQVVRGDSAAYFCASSQTRGGMRNSPLHFGNGTRLTVT.

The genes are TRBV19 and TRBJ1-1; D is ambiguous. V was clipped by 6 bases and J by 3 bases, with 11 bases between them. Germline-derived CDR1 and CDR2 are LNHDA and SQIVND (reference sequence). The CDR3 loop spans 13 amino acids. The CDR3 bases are TGTGCCAGTAGCCGATTCCGAGACACTGAAGCTTTCTTT. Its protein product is CASSRFRDTEAFF.

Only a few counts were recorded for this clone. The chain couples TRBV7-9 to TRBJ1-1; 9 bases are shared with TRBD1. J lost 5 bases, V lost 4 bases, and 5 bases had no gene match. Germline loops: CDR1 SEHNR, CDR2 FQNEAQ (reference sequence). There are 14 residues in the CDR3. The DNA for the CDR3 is TGTGCCAGCAGCTGGCGACAGGGGGGGACTGAAGCTTTCTTT. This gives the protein CASSWRQGGTEAFF.

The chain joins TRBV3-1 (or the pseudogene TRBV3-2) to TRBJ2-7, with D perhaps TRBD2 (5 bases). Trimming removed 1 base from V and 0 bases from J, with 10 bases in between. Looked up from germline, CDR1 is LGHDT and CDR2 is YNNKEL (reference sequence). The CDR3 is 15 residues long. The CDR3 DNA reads TGTGCCAGCAGCCAAGTGCGGGCCAGCTCCTACGAGCAGTACTTC. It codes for CASSQVRASSYEQYF.

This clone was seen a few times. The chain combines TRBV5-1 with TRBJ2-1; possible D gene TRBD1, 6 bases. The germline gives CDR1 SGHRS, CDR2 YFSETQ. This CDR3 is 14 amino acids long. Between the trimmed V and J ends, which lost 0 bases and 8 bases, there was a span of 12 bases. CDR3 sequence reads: CASSLGARGDEQFF. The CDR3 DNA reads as TGCGCCAGCAGCTTGGGTGCCAGGGGCGATGAGCAGTTCTTC.

As DNA, the CDR3 is TGTGCCACCAGTGATACCGCAACAGGGCCGGGAGATACGCAGTATTTT. Its translation is CATSDTATGPGDTQYF. The J gene is TRBJ2-3, the V gene TRBV24-1; TRBD1 is a possible D gene (6 bases). The CDR3 covers 16 residues. The germline gives CDR1 KGHDR, CDR2 SFDVKD. V lost 3 bases and J 5 bases, leaving 17 bases between the germline ends.

CDR3 region: CASSQGVAGVYEQYF. Here the CDR3 DNA reads TGTGCCAGCAGCCAAGGGGTAGCGGGGGTCTACGAGCAGTACTTC. The chain is built from TRBV3-1 (or the pseudogene TRBV3-2) and TRBJ2-7; 9 bases fit TRBD2. After removal of 1 base from V and 3 bases from J, the junction contained 4 bases not matched to a gene. Looked up from germline, CDR1 is LGHDT and CDR2 is YNNKEL (reference sequence). This CDR3 comprises 15 residues.

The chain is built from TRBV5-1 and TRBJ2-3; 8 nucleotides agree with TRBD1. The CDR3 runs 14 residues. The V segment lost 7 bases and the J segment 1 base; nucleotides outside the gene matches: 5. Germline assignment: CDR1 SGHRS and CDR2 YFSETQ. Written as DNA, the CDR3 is TGCGCCAGCGCTCAGGGGGCTGGCACAGATACGCAGTATTTT. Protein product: CASAQGAGTDTQYF.

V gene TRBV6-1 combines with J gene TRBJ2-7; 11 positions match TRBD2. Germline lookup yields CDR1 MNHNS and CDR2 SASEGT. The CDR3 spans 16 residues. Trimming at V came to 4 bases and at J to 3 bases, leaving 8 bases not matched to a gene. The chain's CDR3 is CASSGGGLADIYEQYF. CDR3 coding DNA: TGTGCCAGCAGTGGTGGGGGACTAGCGGATATCTACGAGCAGTACTTC.

Here the CDR3 DNA reads TGCGCCAGCAGCTTCAACGACCTAGCGGGAGTATACAATGAGCAGTTCTTC. Protein sequence: CASSFNDLAGVYNEQFF. The V call is TRBV5-1, the J call TRBJ2-1, with 10 bases matching TRBD2. The junction had 9 bases not matched to a gene; V was cut back by 2 bases and J by 4 bases. This CDR3 has 17 residues. The germline V gene has CDR1 SGHRS and CDR2 YFSETQ.